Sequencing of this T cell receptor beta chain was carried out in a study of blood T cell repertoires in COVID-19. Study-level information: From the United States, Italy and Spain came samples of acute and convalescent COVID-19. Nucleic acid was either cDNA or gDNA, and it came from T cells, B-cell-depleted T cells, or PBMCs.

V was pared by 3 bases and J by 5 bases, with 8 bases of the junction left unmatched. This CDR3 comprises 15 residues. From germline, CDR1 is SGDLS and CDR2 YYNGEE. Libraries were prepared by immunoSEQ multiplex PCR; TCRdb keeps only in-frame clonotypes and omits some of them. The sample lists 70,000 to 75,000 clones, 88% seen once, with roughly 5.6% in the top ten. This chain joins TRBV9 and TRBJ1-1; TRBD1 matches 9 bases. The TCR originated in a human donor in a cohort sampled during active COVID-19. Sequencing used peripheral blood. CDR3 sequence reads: CASSAEATGGTEAFF. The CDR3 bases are TGTGCCAGCAGCGCCGAGGCGACAGGGGGTACTGAAGCTTTCTTT.